Sequencing of this TCR beta chain was carried out in a study of blood T cell repertoires in COVID-19. On the study more broadly: The United States, Italy and Spain were the sources of the acute and convalescent COVID-19 samples.

Between the trimmed V and J ends, which lost 3 bases and 2 bases, there was a span of 14 bases. This CDR3 region has 15 residues. Looked up from germline, CDR1 is GTSNPN and CDR2 is SVGIG (reference sequence). Clones were read by immunoSEQ multiplex PCR, and TCRdb kept only the in-frame ones, dropping some. Of some 80,000 clones listed, around four fifths are singletons. The material sequenced was peripheral blood. The rearrangement links TRBV30 to TRBJ1-3; D may be TRBD1 (6 bases). The TCR originated in a man older than 75 with active or convalescent COVID-19. Here the CDR3 reads CAWSPQGKTGNTIYF. In DNA form, the CDR3 reads TGTGCCTGGAGCCCTCAGGGGAAAACTGGAAACACCATATATTTT. The whole variable domain, remainder taken from reference TRBV30 and TRBJ1-3, is SQTIHQWPATLVQPVGSPLSLECTVEGTSNPNLYWYRQAAGRGLQLLFYSVGIGQISSEVPQNLSASRPQDRQFILSSKKLLLSDSGFYLCAWSPQGKTGNTIYFGEGSWLTVV.